Each of the 4 T cell receptor beta chains below was sequenced from the same sample in a study of blood T cells in healthy people across ages. Sample-barcoded 5' priming and a J-beta primer mix drove a second PCR of about 6 to 12 cycles. TCRdb redid the calling of the 5' RACE reads with MiXCR, one entry per CDR3 protein. The sample lists about 1.4 million distinct CDR3 sequences, approximately 60% occurring once. Sequencing input: blood. Receptors originate from a young man in good health.

The rearrangement joins TRBV4-1 to TRBJ2-1; 7 nucleotides line up with TRBD1. CDR3 length equals 15 residues. J lost 6 bases, V lost 0 bases, and 5 bases had no gene match. Germline assignment: CDR1 MGHRA and CDR2 YSYEKL. CDR3 sequence (DNA): TGCGCCAGCAGCCAAGATCCGGACAGGCTCAATGAGCAGTTCTTC. Protein product: CASSQDPDRLNEQFF.

The chain employs TRBV7-9 and TRBJ1-5, with D maybe TRBD1 (6 bases). Germline-derived CDR1 and CDR2 are SEHNR and FQNEAQ (reference sequence). Trimming cost V 1 base and J 3 bases, with 13 bases left between them. There are 16 residues in the CDR3. The CDR3 coding sequence is TGTGCCAGCAGCTTAGGGGCAGGGGCTAACAATCAGCCCCAGCATTTT. It is translated as CASSLGAGANNQPQHF.

This clonotype showed up just a few times. This chain joins TRBV2 and TRBJ2-7; D ambiguous. This CDR3 has 15 residues. With 6 bases removed from V and 2 bases from J, the gap between germline ends came to 17 bases. Germline V gene sequence: CDR1 SNHLY, CDR2 FYNNEI. CDR3 nucleotides: TGTGCCAGCAGGGGCCTCGAACAGAGCCCCTACGAGCAGTACTTC. The encoded protein is CASRGLEQSPYEQYF.

The sample holds many counts of this clonotype. The V gene is TRBV7-2, the J gene TRBJ1-2; D not resolved. The CDR3 sequence is 12 residues long. V lost 0 bases and J 1 base, leaving 0 bases between the germline ends. Germline CDR1 reads SGHTA; CDR2 reads FQGNSA. The CDR3 sequence is CASSLANYGYTF. The CDR3 DNA is TGTGCCAGCAGCTTAGCTAACTATGGCTACACCTTC.